The rows below give T cell receptor beta chains drawn from one sample of a study of blood T cell repertoires in COVID-19. Using immunoSEQ multiplex PCR, the repertoire was profiled, and TCRdb retains in-frame clones only, with some absent. The sample has roughly 160,000 clones, over 80% seen once; the top ten hold about 8.8%. Sequencing used peripheral blood. These receptor sequences come from an elderly woman with COVID-19, enrolled during active disease. The CDR3 runs from the conserved cysteine through the conserved F or W. D genes are given only for firm matches. Expanded clones get a size class; other rows say once, few or many, or leave the size out.

d_gene: NA; j_gene: TRBJ2-2; abundance: NA; v_gene: TRBV7-2; CDR3aa: CASSLVLGGGELFF; CDR3nt: TGTGCCAGCAGCTTGGTTCTGGGGGGCGGGGAGCTGTTTTTT
d_gene: NA; j_gene: TRBJ1-4; abundance: few; v_gene: TRBV28; CDR3aa: CASSLLGAQNEKLFF; CDR3nt: TGTGCCAGCAGTTTATTGGGGGCGCAAAATGAAAAACTGTTTTTT
d_gene: TRBD2; j_gene: TRBJ2-2; abundance: NA; v_gene: TRBV6-5; CDR3aa: CASSFLAGVTGELFF; CDR3nt: TGTGCCAGCAGTTTCCTTGCGGGAGTCACCGGGGAGCTGTTTTTT
d_gene: NA; j_gene: TRBJ1-6; abundance: NA; v_gene: TRBV3-1/TRBV3-2; CDR3aa: CASSQSQSPNSPLHF; CDR3nt: TGTGCCAGCAGCCAAAGTCAAAGCCCGAATTCACCCCTCCACTTT
d_gene: TRBD1; j_gene: TRBJ1-4; abundance: NA; v_gene: TRBV5-4; CDR3aa: CASSGTGTNEKLFF; CDR3nt: TGTGCCAGCAGCGGGACAGGGACTAATGAAAAACTGTTTTTT
d_gene: TRBD1; j_gene: TRBJ1-2; abundance: many; v_gene: TRBV19; CDR3aa: CASSMGTIDRGGGGYTF; CDR3nt: TGTGCCAGTAGTATGGGGACCATTGACAGGGGAGGCGGTGGCTACACCTTC
d_gene: TRBD1; j_gene: TRBJ2-1; abundance: NA; v_gene: TRBV7-9; CDR3aa: CASSTRDSYNEQFF; CDR3nt: TGTGCCAGCAGCACACGGGACAGTTACAATGAGCAGTTCTTC
d_gene: TRBD2; j_gene: TRBJ2-1; abundance: NA; v_gene: TRBV6-5; CDR3aa: CASSYSAGGYNEQFF; CDR3nt: TGTGCCAGCAGTTACTCGGCGGGGGGTTACAATGAGCAGTTCTTC
d_gene: NA; j_gene: TRBJ2-4; abundance: NA; v_gene: TRBV2; CDR3aa: CASSEAGNSAKNIQYF; CDR3nt: TGTGCCAGCAGTGAAGCCGGGAATTCAGCCAAAAACATTCAGTACTTC
d_gene: TRBD1; j_gene: TRBJ2-7; abundance: NA; v_gene: TRBV28; CDR3aa: CASSRGRGNEQYF; CDR3nt: TGTGCCAGCTCCAGGGGGCGTGGGAACGAGCAGTACTTC
d_gene: TRBD1; j_gene: TRBJ2-3; abundance: NA; v_gene: TRBV20-1; CDR3aa: CSASFPGQGSDTQYF; CDR3nt: TGCAGTGCTAGTTTTCCGGGACAGGGGTCAGATACGCAGTATTTT
d_gene: TRBD2; j_gene: TRBJ2-3; abundance: NA; v_gene: TRBV18; CDR3aa: CASSPASAGGGDTQYF; CDR3nt: TGTGCCAGCTCACCGGCTAGCGCGGGGGGAGGAGATACGCAGTATTTT
d_gene: TRBD2; j_gene: TRBJ2-3; abundance: NA; v_gene: TRBV3-1/TRBV3-2; CDR3aa: CASSPTLSGGTDTQYF; CDR3nt: TGTGCCAGCAGCCCAACCCTTAGCGGGGGCACAGATACGCAGTATTTT
d_gene: TRBD2; j_gene: TRBJ2-7; abundance: NA; v_gene: TRBV15; CDR3aa: CATSRGGAGTSGYEQYF; CDR3nt: TGTGCCACCAGCAGAGGCGGGGCTGGGACTAGCGGATACGAGCAGTACTTC
d_gene: NA; j_gene: TRBJ2-4; abundance: NA; v_gene: TRBV18; CDR3aa: CASSPPGGAKNIQYF; CDR3nt: TGTGCCAGCTCACCTCCAGGGGGGGCCAAAAACATTCAGTACTTC
d_gene: NA; j_gene: TRBJ2-3; abundance: NA; v_gene: TRBV6-5; CDR3aa: CASIHRRSTDTQYF; CDR3nt: TGTGCCAGCATTCACAGGCGGAGCACAGATACGCAGTATTTT
d_gene: NA; j_gene: TRBJ1-6; abundance: few; v_gene: TRBV11-3; CDR3aa: CASSLNQANSPLHF; CDR3nt: TGTGCCAGCAGCTTAAACCAGGCTAATTCACCCCTCCACTTT
d_gene: TRBD2; j_gene: TRBJ2-1; abundance: NA; v_gene: TRBV11-2; CDR3aa: CASSLLGRTSGGEQFF; CDR3nt: TGTGCCAGCAGCTTATTGGGTCGTACTAGCGGGGGTGAGCAGTTCTTC
d_gene: TRBD2; j_gene: TRBJ2-7; abundance: many; v_gene: TRBV19; CDR3aa: CASSTRSGTSGKKYEQYF; CDR3nt: TGTGCCAGTAGTACGAGATCCGGGACTAGCGGGAAAAAATACGAGCAGTACTTC
d_gene: TRBD1; j_gene: TRBJ2-7; abundance: NA; v_gene: TRBV27; CDR3aa: CASSRTRQGGPYEQYF; CDR3nt: TGTGCCAGCAGCCGGACCCGACAGGGGGGACCCTACGAGCAGTACTTC
d_gene: NA; j_gene: TRBJ1-2; abundance: NA; v_gene: TRBV6-5; CDR3aa: CASRKQGVYGYTF; CDR3nt: TGTGCCAGCAGGAAACAGGGTGTCTATGGCTACACCTTC
d_gene: TRBD1; j_gene: TRBJ2-1; abundance: NA; v_gene: TRBV24-1; CDR3aa: CATSDTGGASYNEQFF; CDR3nt: TGTGCCACCAGTGATACAGGGGGCGCATCTTACAATGAGCAGTTCTTC
d_gene: NA; j_gene: TRBJ1-5; abundance: few; v_gene: TRBV6-2/TRBV6-3; CDR3aa: CASSHQGGGQPQHF; CDR3nt: TGTGCCAGCAGTCACCAGGGAGGGGGTCAGCCCCAGCATTTT
d_gene: NA; j_gene: TRBJ2-5; abundance: NA; v_gene: TRBV6-4; CDR3aa: CASTLVGGETQYF; CDR3nt: TGTGCCAGCACCCTTGTCGGAGGCGAGACCCAGTACTTC
d_gene: NA; j_gene: TRBJ2-7; abundance: once; v_gene: TRBV28; CDR3aa: CASSRGYEQYF; CDR3nt: TGTGCCAGCAGCCGGGGGTACGAGCAGTACTTC
d_gene: TRBD1; j_gene: TRBJ1-4; abundance: NA; v_gene: TRBV18; CDR3aa: CASSPSYGQGIWFF; CDR3nt: TGTGCCAGCTCACCAAGTTACGGACAGGGTATCTGGTTTTTT
d_gene: NA; j_gene: TRBJ2-5; abundance: NA; v_gene: TRBV5-1; CDR3aa: CASSYGTIGGQETQYF; CDR3nt: TGCGCCAGCAGCTATGGGACGATTGGGGGCCAGGAGACCCAGTACTTC
d_gene: NA; j_gene: TRBJ2-2; abundance: NA; v_gene: TRBV19; CDR3aa: CASSGIGTPENTGELFF; CDR3nt: TGTGCCAGTTCGGGGATCGGGACACCAGAAAACACCGGGGAGCTGTTTTTT
d_gene: TRBD2; j_gene: TRBJ2-7; abundance: NA; v_gene: TRBV18; CDR3aa: CASSPPLGGVSYEQYF; CDR3nt: TGTGCCAGCTCACCACCGCTCGGGGGGGTCTCCTACGAGCAGTACTTC
d_gene: TRBD1; j_gene: TRBJ2-1; abundance: few; v_gene: TRBV12-3/TRBV12-4; CDR3aa: CASTGQEYNEQFF; CDR3nt: TGTGCCAGCACCGGACAGGAGTACAATGAGCAGTTCTTC
d_gene: NA; j_gene: TRBJ1-5; abundance: NA; v_gene: TRBV6-6; CDR3aa: CATRVGGVTGNQPQHF; CDR3nt: TGTGCCACCCGGGTTGGAGGGGTTACAGGCAATCAGCCCCAGCATTTT
d_gene: TRBD2; j_gene: TRBJ2-7; abundance: NA; v_gene: TRBV6-2/TRBV6-3; CDR3aa: CASSSLAGGRGEQYF; CDR3nt: TGTGCCAGCAGTTCCCTAGCGGGAGGTCGCGGCGAGCAGTACTTC
d_gene: TRBD2; j_gene: TRBJ2-1; abundance: NA; v_gene: TRBV7-2; CDR3aa: CASSFAGGPYNEQFF; CDR3nt: TGTGCCAGCAGTTTTGCGGGAGGACCCTACAATGAGCAGTTCTTC
d_gene: NA; j_gene: TRBJ1-6; abundance: NA; v_gene: TRBV6-5; CDR3aa: CASKPTGTNSPLHF; CDR3nt: TGTGCCAGCAAACCGACAGGAACCAATTCACCCCTCCACTTT
d_gene: TRBD1; j_gene: TRBJ1-2; abundance: NA; v_gene: TRBV4-2; CDR3aa: CASSQNTGGGYGYTF; CDR3nt: TGTGCCAGCAGCCAAAATACAGGGGGCGGCTATGGCTACACCTTC
d_gene: TRBD2; j_gene: TRBJ2-1; abundance: few; v_gene: TRBV6-1; CDR3aa: CASSERVAGDLLYNEQFF; CDR3nt: TGTGCCAGCAGTGAAAGAGTAGCGGGGGACCTCCTCTACAATGAGCAGTTCTTC
d_gene: TRBD1; j_gene: TRBJ1-5; abundance: NA; v_gene: TRBV9; CDR3aa: CASSVTGATGPQHF; CDR3nt: TGTGCCAGCAGCGTGACAGGGGCGACTGGGCCCCAGCATTTT
d_gene: NA; j_gene: TRBJ1-1; abundance: NA; v_gene: TRBV5-5; CDR3aa: CASSLEPAGSGTEAFF; CDR3nt: TGTGCCAGCAGCTTGGAACCAGCGGGGTCGGGCACTGAAGCTTTCTTT
d_gene: NA; j_gene: TRBJ1-3; abundance: NA; v_gene: TRBV5-5; CDR3aa: CASSLAGSISGNTIYF; CDR3nt: TGTGCCAGCAGCTTGGCAGGATCAATCTCTGGAAACACCATATATTTT
d_gene: TRBD2; j_gene: TRBJ2-1; abundance: NA; v_gene: TRBV5-8; CDR3aa: CASSLGSSGINEQFF; CDR3nt: TGTGCCAGCAGCTTGGGGTCCAGCGGGATCAATGAGCAGTTCTTC
d_gene: NA; j_gene: TRBJ1-6; abundance: NA; v_gene: TRBV19; CDR3aa: CASSVYRASPLHF; CDR3nt: TGTGCCAGTAGTGTCTACAGGGCTTCACCCCTCCACTTT
d_gene: NA; j_gene: TRBJ1-5; abundance: NA; v_gene: TRBV23-1; CDR3aa: CASSLGPGNQPQHF; CDR3nt: TGCGCCAGCAGCCTAGGCCCAGGGAATCAGCCCCAGCATTTT
d_gene: NA; j_gene: TRBJ2-2; abundance: few; v_gene: TRBV3-1/TRBV3-2; CDR3aa: CASSQGVGRTGELFF; CDR3nt: TGTGCCAGCAGCCAAGGGGTAGGGAGGACCGGGGAGCTGTTTTTT